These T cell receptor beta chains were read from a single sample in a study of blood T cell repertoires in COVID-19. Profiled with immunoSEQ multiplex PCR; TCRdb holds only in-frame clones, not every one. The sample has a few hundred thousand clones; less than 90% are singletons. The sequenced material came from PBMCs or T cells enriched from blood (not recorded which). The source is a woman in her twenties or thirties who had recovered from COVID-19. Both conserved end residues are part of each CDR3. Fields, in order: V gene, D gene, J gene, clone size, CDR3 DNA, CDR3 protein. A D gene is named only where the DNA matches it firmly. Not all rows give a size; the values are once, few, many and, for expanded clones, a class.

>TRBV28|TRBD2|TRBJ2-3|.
TGTGCCAGCAGTTTATCCGGGACTAGCGGATCAGATACGCAGTATTTT
CASSLSGTSGSDTQYF
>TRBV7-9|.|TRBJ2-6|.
TGTGCCAGCAGCTTCAAGGGGAGGTCCTCTGGGGCCAACGTCCTGACTTTC
CASSFKGRSSGANVLTF
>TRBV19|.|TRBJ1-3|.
TGTGCCAGTAGTATCCCGTTCGGAAACACCATATATTTT
CASSIPFGNTIYF
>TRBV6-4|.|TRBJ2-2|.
TGTGCCAGCAGTGACTTAGGCGGCACCGGGGAGCTGTTTTTT
CASSDLGGTGELFF
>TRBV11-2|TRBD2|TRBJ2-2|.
TGTGCCAGCAGCCGATCGGGGCGGGGGGTACGCGCCGGGGAGCTGTTTTTT
CASSRSGRGVRAGELFF
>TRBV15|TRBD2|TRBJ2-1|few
TGTGCCACCAGCAGAGATCTATCTAGCGGGAATTATTACAATGAGCAGTTCTTC
CATSRDLSSGNYYNEQFF
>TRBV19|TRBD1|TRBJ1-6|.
TGTGCCAGTTCCGAGATTGTGACAGGGTTCCCCCTCCACTTT
CASSEIVTGFPLHF
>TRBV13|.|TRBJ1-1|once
TGTGCCAGCAGCCCGTTGGGTCAGGGGAACACTGAAGCTTTCTTT
CASSPLGQGNTEAFF
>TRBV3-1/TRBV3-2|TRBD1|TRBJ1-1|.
TGTGCCAGCAGCTCCACAGGGGACACTGAAGCTTTCTTT
CASSSTGDTEAFF
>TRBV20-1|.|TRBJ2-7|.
TGCAGTGCTAGGAAGGGGTACGAGCAGTACTTC
CSARKGYEQYF
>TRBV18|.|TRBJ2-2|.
TGTGCCAGCTCACCATTCGACTCCGAACAAGGGGAGCTGTTTTTT
CASSPFDSEQGELFF
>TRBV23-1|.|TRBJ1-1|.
TGCGCCAGCAGTCAATCTATTCAGGGATTAATGAACACTGAAGCTTTCTTT
CASSQSIQGLMNTEAFF
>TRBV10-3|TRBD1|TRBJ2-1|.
TGTGCCATCAGTGAGTCGGAGGACAGGGGTGGCGATGAGCAGTTCTTC
CAISESEDRGGDEQFF
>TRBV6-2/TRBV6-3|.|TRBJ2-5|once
TGTGCCAGCAGTTCCCCCTCGGGAGAGACCCAGTACTTC
CASSSPSGETQYF
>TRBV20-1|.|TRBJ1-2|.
TGCAGTGCTAGTCCGGCAGGGATCGACTATGGCTACACCTTC
CSASPAGIDYGYTF
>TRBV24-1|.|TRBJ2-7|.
TGTGCCACCAGTTCCGGTCTGGTTAACGAGCAGTACTTC
CATSSGLVNEQYF
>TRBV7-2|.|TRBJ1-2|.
TGTGCCAGCAGCTGGGGCGGTACATCTAACTATGGCTACACCTTC
CASSWGGTSNYGYTF
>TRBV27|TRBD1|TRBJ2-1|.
TGTGCCAGCAGTTCCTCCGGGACAGCCGACTCCTACAATGAGCAGTTCTTC
CASSSSGTADSYNEQFF
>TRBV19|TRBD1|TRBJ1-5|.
TGTGCCAGTAGTATGGGACAGGGGGACGGTCAGCCCCAGCATTTT
CASSMGQGDGQPQHF
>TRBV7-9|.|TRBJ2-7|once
TGTGCCAGCAGCTTCGTTCAGGGTACCCCCCCCGAGCAGTACTTC
CASSFVQGTPPEQYF
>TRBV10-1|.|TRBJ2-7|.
TGCGCCAGCAGCTCGGACACTTCCTCCTACGAGCAGTACTTC
CASSSDTSSYEQYF
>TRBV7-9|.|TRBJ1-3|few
TGTGCCAGCAGCCCCCCAGGTTCTTCTGGAAACACCATATATTTT
CASSPPGSSGNTIYF
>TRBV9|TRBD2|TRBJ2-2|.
TGTGCCAGCAGCGCCTGGGGGACTAGCGGGAGAAACACCGGGGAGCTGTTTTTT
CASSAWGTSGRNTGELFF
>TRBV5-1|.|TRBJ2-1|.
TGCGCCAGCAGCGTCCTACTAGGAATGGGGAATGAGCAGTTCTTC
CASSVLLGMGNEQFF
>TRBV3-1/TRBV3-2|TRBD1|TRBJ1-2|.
TGTGCCAGCAGCCCGCGGGACAGCTATGGCTACACCTTC
CASSPRDSYGYTF
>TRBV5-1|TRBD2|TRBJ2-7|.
TGCGCCAGCAGCTTGGAGACTAGCGGGTTTTCCTACGAGCAGTACTTC
CASSLETSGFSYEQYF
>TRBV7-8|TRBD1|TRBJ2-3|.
TGTGCCAGCAGCTCAATACAGGGGACAGATACGCAGTATTTT
CASSSIQGTDTQYF
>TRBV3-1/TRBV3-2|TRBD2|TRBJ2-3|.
TGTGCCAGCAGACTAGCGGGAGATACGCAGTATTTT
CASRLAGDTQYF
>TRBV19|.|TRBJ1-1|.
TGTGCCAGTAGTATAGACAGGTCATCCGGTGAAGCTTTCTTT
CASSIDRSSGEAFF
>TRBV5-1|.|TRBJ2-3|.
TGCGCCAGCAGCTACAACACAGATACGCAGTATTTT
CASSYNTDTQYF
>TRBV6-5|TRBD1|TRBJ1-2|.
TGTGCCAGCTCCGGGACAGGGACCATCCTCTATGGCTACACCTTC
CASSGTGTILYGYTF
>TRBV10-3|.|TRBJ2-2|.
TGTGCCATCAGCCTAGAGAACGGACAGAACACCGGGGAGCTGTTTTTT
CAISLENGQNTGELFF
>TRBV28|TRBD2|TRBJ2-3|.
TGTGCCAGCAGTACCCGGGGAGCGGGAAGAGATACGCAGTATTTT
CASSTRGAGRDTQYF
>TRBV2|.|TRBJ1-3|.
TGTGCCAGCAGTGAGGGAGGGTTGGGAAACACCATATATTTT
CASSEGGLGNTIYF
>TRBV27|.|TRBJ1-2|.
TGTGCCAGCAGTTTATCGGCAGGGGAGAACTATGGCTACACCTTC
CASSLSAGENYGYTF
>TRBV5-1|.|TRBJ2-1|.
TGCGCCAGCAGCCGGGTTCCGGGACTCCCCTACAATGAGCAGTTCTTC
CASSRVPGLPYNEQFF
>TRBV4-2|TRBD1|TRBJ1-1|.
TGTGCCAGCAGCCAAGTCGGGACAGGGGGTAATGAAGCTTTCTTT
CASSQVGTGGNEAFF
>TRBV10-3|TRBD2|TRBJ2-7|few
TGTGCCATCAGTGGGACTAGCGGAAGCTCCTACGAGCAGTACTTC
CAISGTSGSSYEQYF
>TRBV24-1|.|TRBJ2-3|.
TGTGCCACCAGTGAGCCAACAAGGGGCCCCGCAGATACGCAGTATTTT
CATSEPTRGPADTQYF
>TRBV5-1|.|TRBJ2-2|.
TGCGCCAGCAGCCTTACAGGGTTTCCCGGGGAGCTGTTTTTT
CASSLTGFPGELFF
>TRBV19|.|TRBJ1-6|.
TGTGCCAGTAGTATAGTGGCGGGGAATTCACCCCTCCACTTT
CASSIVAGNSPLHF
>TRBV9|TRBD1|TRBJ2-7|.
TGTGCCAGCAGCGGGGGACAGGGGGCCCACGAGCAGTACTTC
CASSGGQGAHEQYF
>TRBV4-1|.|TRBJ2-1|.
TGCGCCAGCAGCCAAGAAGGGTTTATCGCTACGGACCTGGACAAGGGGCAGTTCTTC
CASSQEGFIATDLDKGQFF
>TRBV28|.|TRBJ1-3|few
TGTGCCAGCAGGGCAGGGTCGTCGGCAAACACCATATATTTT
CASRAGSSANTIYF